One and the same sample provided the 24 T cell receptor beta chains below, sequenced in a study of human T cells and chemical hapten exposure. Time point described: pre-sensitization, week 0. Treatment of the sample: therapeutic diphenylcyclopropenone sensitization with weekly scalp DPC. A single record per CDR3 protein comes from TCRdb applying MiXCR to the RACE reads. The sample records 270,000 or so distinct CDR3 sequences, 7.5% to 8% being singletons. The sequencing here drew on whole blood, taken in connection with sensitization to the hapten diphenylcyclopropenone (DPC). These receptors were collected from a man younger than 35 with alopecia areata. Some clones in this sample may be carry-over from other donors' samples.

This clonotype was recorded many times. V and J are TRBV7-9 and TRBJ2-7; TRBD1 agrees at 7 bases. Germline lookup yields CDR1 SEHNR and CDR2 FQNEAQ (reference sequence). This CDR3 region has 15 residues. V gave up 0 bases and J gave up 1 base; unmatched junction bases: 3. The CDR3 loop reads CASSLADRESYEQYF. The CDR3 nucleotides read TGTGCCAGCAGCTTAGCCGACAGGGAGTCCTACGAGCAGTACTTC.

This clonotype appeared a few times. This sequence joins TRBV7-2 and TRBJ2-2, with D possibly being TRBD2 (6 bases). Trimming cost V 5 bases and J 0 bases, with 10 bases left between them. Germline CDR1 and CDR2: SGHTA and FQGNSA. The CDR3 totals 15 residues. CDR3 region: CASSPIAANTGELFF. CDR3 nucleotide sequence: TGTGCCAGCAGCCCCATAGCGGCGAACACCGGGGAGCTGTTTTTT.

The CDR3 loop reads CASIPGQGFTGELFF. The CDR3 bases are TGTGCCAGCATTCCGGGACAGGGATTTACCGGGGAGCTGTTTTTT. The chain carries TRBV2 and TRBJ2-2; 9 bases match TRBD1. V shed 7 bases and J 5 bases; nucleotides not matched to a gene: 8. The CDR3 covers 15 residues. Germline V lookup: CDR1 SNHLY, CDR2 FYNNEI.

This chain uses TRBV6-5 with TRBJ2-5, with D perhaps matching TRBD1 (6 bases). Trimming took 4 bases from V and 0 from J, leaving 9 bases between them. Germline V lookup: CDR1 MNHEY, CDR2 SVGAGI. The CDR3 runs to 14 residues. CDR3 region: CASSSRQDQETQYF. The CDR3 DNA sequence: TGTGCCAGCAGTTCGCGACAGGACCAAGAGACCCAGTACTTC.

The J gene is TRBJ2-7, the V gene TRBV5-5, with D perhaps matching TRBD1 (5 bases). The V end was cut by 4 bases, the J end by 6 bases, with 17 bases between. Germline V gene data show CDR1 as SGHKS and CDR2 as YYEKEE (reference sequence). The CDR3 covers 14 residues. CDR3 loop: CASSPDQGSAEQYF. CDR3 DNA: TGTGCCAGCAGCCCGGACCAGGGCTCGGCCGAGCAGTACTTC. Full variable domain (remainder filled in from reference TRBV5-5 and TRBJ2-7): DAGVTQSPTHLIKTRGQQVTLRCSPISGHKSVSWYQQVLGQGPQFIFQYYEKEERGRGNFPDRFSARQFPNYSSELNVNALLLGDSALYLCASSPDQGSAEQYFGPGTRLTVT.

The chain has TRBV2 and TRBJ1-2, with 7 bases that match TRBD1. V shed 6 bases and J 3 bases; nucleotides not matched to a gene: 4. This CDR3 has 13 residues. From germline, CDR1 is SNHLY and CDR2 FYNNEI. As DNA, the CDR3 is TGTGCCAGCAGGCGAGACAGGGACTATGGCTACACCTTC. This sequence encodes CASRRDRDYGYTF.

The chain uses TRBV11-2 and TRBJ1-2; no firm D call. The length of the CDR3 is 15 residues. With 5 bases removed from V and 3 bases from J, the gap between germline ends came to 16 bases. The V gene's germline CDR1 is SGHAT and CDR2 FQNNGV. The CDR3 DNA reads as TGTGCCAGCAGCCCCCTAGGCCCGCCCTACTATGGCTACACCTTC. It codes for CASSPLGPPYYGYTF.

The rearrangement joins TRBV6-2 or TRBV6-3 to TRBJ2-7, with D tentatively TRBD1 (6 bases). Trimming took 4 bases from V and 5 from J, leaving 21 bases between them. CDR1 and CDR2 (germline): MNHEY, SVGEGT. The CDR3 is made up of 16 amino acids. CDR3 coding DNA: TGTGCCAGCAGTTGGGACATGGGACATGCAGCCAACGAGCAGTACGTC. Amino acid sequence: CASSWDMGHAANEQYV.

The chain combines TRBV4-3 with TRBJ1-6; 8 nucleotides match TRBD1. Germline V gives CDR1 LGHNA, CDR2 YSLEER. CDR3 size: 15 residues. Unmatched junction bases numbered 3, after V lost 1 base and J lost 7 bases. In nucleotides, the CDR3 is TGCGCCAGCAGCCAAGGGACAGGGATGAATTCACCCCTCCACTTT. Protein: CASSQGTGMNSPLHF.

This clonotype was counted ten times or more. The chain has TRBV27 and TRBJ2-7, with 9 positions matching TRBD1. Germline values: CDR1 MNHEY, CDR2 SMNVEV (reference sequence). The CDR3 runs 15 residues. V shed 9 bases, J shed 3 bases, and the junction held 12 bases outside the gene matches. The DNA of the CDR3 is TGTGCCAGAAACCCGGGACAGGGAGTGGGCTACGAGCAGTACGTC. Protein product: CARNPGQGVGYEQYV.

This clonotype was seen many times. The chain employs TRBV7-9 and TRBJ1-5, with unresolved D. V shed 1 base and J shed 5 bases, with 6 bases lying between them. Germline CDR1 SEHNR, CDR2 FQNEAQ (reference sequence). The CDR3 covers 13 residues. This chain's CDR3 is CASSLGSYQPQHF. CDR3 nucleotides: TGTGCCAGCAGCTTAGGTTCGTATCAGCCCCAGCATTTT.

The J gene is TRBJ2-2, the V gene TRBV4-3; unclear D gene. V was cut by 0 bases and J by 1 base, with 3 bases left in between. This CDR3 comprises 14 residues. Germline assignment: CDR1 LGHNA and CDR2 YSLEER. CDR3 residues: CASSQDWNTGELFF. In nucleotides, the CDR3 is TGCGCCAGCAGCCAAGATTGGAACACCGGGGAGCTGTTTTTT.

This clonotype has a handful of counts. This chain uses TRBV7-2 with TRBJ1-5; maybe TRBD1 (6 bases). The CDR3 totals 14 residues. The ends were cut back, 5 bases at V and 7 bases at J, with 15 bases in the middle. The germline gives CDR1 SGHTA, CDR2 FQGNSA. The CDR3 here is CASSPTGPHQPQHF. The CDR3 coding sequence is TGTGCCAGCAGCCCGACAGGCCCTCACCAGCCCCAGCATTTT.

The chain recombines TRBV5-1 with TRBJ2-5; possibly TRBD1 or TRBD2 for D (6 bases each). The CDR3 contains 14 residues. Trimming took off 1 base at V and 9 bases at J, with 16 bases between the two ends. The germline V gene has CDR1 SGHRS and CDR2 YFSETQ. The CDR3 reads CASSLTGSAGAQYF. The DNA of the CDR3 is TGCGCCAGCAGCTTGACCGGGAGCGCAGGGGCCCAGTACTTC.

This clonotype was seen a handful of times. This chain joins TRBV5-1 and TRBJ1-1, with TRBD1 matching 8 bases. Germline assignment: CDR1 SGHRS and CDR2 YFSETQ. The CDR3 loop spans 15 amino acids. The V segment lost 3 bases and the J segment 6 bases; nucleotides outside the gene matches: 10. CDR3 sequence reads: CASSWAGQGNAEAFF. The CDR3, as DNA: TGCGCCAGCAGCTGGGCCGGACAGGGTAACGCTGAAGCTTTCTTT.

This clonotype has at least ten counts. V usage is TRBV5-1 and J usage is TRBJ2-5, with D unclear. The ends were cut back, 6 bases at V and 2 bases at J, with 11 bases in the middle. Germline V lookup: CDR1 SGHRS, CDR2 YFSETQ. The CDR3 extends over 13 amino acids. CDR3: CASNPVGQETQYF. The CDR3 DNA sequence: TGCGCCAGCAATCCGGTTGGTCAAGAGACCCAGTACTTC.

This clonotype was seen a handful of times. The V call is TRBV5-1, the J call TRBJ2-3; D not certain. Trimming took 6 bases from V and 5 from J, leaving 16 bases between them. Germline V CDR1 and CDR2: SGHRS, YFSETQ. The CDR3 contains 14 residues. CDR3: CASNLGSMQDTQYF. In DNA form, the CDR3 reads TGCGCCAGCAACCTGGGTTCAATGCAAGATACGCAGTATTTT. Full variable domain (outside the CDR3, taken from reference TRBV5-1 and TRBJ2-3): KAGVTQTPRYLIKTRGQQVTLSCSPISGHRSVSWYQQTPGQGLQFLFEYFSETQRNKGNFPGRFSGRQFSNSRSEMNVSTLELGDSALYLCASNLGSMQDTQYFGPGTRLTVL.

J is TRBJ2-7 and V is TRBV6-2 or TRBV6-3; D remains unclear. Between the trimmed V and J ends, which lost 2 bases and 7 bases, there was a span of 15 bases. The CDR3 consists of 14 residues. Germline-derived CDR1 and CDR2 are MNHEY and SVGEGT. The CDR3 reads CASSYILSSMEQYF. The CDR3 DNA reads TGTGCCAGCAGTTACATACTATCCTCGATGGAGCAGTACTTC.

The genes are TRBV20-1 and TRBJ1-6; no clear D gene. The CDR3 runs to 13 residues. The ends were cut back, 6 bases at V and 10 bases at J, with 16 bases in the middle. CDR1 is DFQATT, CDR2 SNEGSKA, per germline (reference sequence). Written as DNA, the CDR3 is TGCAGTGCCCCGGACTCTTCGGGATCACCCCTCCACTTT. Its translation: CSAPDSSGSPLHF.

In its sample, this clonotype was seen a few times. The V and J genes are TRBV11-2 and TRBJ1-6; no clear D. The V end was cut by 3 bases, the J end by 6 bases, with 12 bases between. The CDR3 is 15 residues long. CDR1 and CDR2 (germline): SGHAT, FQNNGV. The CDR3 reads CASSLNRRVNSPLHF. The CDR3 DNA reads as TGTGCCAGCAGCTTGAATAGGAGGGTTAATTCACCCCTCCACTTT.

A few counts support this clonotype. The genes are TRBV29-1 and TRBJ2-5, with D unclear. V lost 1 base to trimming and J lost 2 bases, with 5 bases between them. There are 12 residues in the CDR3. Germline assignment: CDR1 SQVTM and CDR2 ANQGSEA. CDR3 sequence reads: CSVEVAQETQYF. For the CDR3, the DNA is TGCAGCGTTGAAGTGGCGCAAGAGACCCAGTACTTC. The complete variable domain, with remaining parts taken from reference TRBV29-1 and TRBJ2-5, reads SAVISQKPSRDICQRGTSLTIQCQVDSQVTMMFWYRQQPGQSLTLIATANQGSEATYESGFVIDKFPISRPNLTFSTLTVSNMSPEDSSIYLCSVEVAQETQYFGPGTRLLVL.

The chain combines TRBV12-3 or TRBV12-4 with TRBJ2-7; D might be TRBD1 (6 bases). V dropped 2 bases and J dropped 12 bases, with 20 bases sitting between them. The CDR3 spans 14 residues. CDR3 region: CASSLSFGTQRTYV. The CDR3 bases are TGTGCCAGCAGTTTATCCTTTGGGACACAAAGGACGTACGTC.

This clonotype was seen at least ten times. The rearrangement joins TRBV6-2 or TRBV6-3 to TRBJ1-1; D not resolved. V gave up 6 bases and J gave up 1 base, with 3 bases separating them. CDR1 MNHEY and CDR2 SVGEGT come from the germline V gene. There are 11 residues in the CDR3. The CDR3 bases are TGTGCCAGCAGCCCGAACACTGAAGCTTTCTTT. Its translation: CASSPNTEAFF.

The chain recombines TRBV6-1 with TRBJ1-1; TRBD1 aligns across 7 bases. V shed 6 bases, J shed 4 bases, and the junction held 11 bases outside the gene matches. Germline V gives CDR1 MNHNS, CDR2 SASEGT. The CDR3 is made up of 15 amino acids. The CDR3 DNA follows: TGTGCCAGCAGCAGAAGAAAACAGGGGAGCACTGAAGCTTTCTTT. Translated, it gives CASSRRKQGSTEAFF.